The 12 T cell receptor beta chains reported below all come from one sample, sequenced in a study of T cell responses to AZD1222 COVID-19 vaccine. TCRdb's table, derived via immunoSEQ multiplex PCR, lists solely in-frame clones and lacks some. The sample consists of 75,000 to 95,000 clones, approximately 89% of them appearing once. Sequences were derived from peripheral blood, sampled 28 days after the second AZD1222 dose. The receptors were sampled from an adult who received the AZD1222 COVID-19 vaccine.

The chain couples TRBV28 to TRBJ2-3, with TRBD1 matching over 9 bases. The CDR3 is made up of 15 amino acids. Germline assignment: CDR1 MDHEN and CDR2 SYDVKM. V shed 4 bases, J shed 2 bases, and the junction held 4 bases outside the gene matches. Here the CDR3 DNA reads TGTGCCAGCAGTTCGGGACAGGGACCCACAGATACGCAGTATTTT. This codes for CASSSGQGPTDTQYF.

V is TRBV11-2 and J is TRBJ2-1; 8 bases are shared with TRBD1. V lost 5 bases to trimming and J lost 0 bases; unmatched junction nucleotides: 3. This CDR3 has 15 residues. Germline CDR1 reads SGHAT; CDR2 reads FQNNGV. CDR3 nucleotide sequence: TGTGCCAGCAGCGCCACAGGGGGCTCCTACAATGAGCAGTTCTTC. Its translation: CASSATGGSYNEQFF.

The chain combines TRBV7-8 with TRBJ1-5; 11 bases fit TRBD1. V shed 4 bases, J shed 0 bases, and the junction held 2 bases outside the gene matches. This CDR3 has 16 amino acids. Germline V lookup: CDR1 SGHVS, CDR2 FQNEAQ. CDR3 in DNA: TGTGCCAGCAGCTCGGGACAGGGGGGTAGCAATCAGCCCCAGCATTTT. This encodes CASSSGQGGSNQPQHF.

The CDR3 bases are TGCGCCAGCAGCCGCGAAGACCATCAGCCCCAGCATTTT. This translates into CASSREDHQPQHF. The genes are TRBV4-1 and TRBJ1-5; D unclear. Germline V CDR1 and CDR2: MGHRA, YSYEKL. The CDR3 has 13 amino acids. V shed 4 bases and J shed 5 bases, with 9 bases lying between them.

The chain is built from TRBV6-1 and TRBJ2-2, with a tentative D call TRBD2 (5 bases). CDR1 and CDR2 from the germline V gene are MNHNS and SASEGT. With 3 bases removed from V and 6 bases from J, the gap between germline ends came to 17 bases. This CDR3 region has 16 residues. DNA of the CDR3: TGTGCCAGCAGTGACCAACCTACTAGTACCGCCGGGGAGCTGTTTTTT. Encoded protein: CASSDQPTSTAGELFF.

The CDR3 bases are TGTGCCAGCAGCATCTCACGGCCTGGGCCGGAGACCCAGTACTTC. Its translation is CASSISRPGPETQYF. This chain uses TRBV7-2 with TRBJ2-5; D remains ambiguous. V shed 5 bases and J shed 5 bases, with 18 bases lying between them. Germline V lookup: CDR1 SGHTA, CDR2 FQGNSA. This CDR3 contains 15 residues.

The genes are TRBV27 and TRBJ2-1; 11 nucleotides match TRBD2. The CDR3 spans 16 residues. The V gene's germline CDR1 is MNHEY and CDR2 SMNVEV (reference sequence). Trimming at V came to 5 bases and at J to 9 bases, leaving 12 bases not matched to a gene. CDR3 sequence: CASSHVLAGGPGEQFF. Written as DNA, the CDR3 is TGTGCCAGCAGTCATGTCCTAGCGGGGGGTCCGGGTGAGCAGTTCTTC.

The chain joins TRBV28 to TRBJ2-5, with 11 bases lining up with TRBD1. Germline assignment: CDR1 MDHEN and CDR2 SYDVKM. V trimming: 6 bases; J trimming: 3 bases; junction bases outside the gene matches: 3. This CDR3 comprises 14 residues. The CDR3: CASRWDRGEETQYF. In DNA form, the CDR3 reads TGTGCCAGCAGGTGGGACAGGGGGGAAGAGACCCAGTACTTC.

The chain employs TRBV9 and TRBJ2-3; 7 nucleotides line up with TRBD2. CDR1 and CDR2 from the germline V gene are SGDLS and YYNGEE. Losses at the gene ends were 6 bases for V and 6 bases for J; bases not matched to a gene: 13. The length of the CDR3 is 15 residues. The CDR3 sequence: CASIPGSSGTDTQYF. For the CDR3, the DNA is TGTGCCAGCATCCCCGGGTCTAGCGGAACTGATACGCAGTATTTT.

The rearrangement links TRBV24-1 to TRBJ2-1, with a tentative D call TRBD2 (5 bases). The germline V gene has CDR1 KGHDR and CDR2 SFDVKD. The V gene lost 1 base and the J gene lost 9 bases, with 6 bases spanning the gap. The CDR3 loop spans 12 amino acids. The CDR3 region is CATSDFGLEQFF. The CDR3, as DNA: TGTGCCACCAGTGATTTCGGACTTGAGCAGTTCTTC.

J is TRBJ2-5 and V is TRBV6-5; TRBD2 might be the D (5 bases). The CDR3 sequence is 15 residues long. Germline V gene lookup returns CDR1 MNHEY and CDR2 SVGAGI. The V and J ends lost 3 bases and 0 bases respectively, with 11 bases between them. CDR3 nucleotide sequence: TGTGCCAGCAGTTATCTAGCCCAACACCAAGAGACCCAGTACTTC. It is translated as CASSYLAQHQETQYF.

The V and J genes are TRBV6-7 and TRBJ1-4; D remains unclear. TRBV6-7 is designated an ORF whose function remains uncertain. V dropped 9 bases and J dropped 4 bases, with 9 bases sitting between them. The CDR3 runs 12 residues. The CDR3 nucleotides read TGTGCCAGACGGGAGCTTAATGAAAAACTGTTTTTT. It encodes CARRELNEKLFF.